This is a list of T cell receptor beta chains from one sample in a study of PD-1 blockade in classical Hodgkin lymphoma. Repertoires were generated with immunoSEQ multiplex PCR, while TCRdb's copy carries only in-frame clones and drops some. The table records approximately 26,000 clones, about 80% of them present only once. The input for sequencing was peripheral blood mononuclear cells (PBMCs), taken before the second cycle of nivolumab. Receptors originate from a human donor with classical Hodgkin lymphoma. Each CDR3 is given with its conserved first and last residue. The order of the fields is J gene, D gene, V gene, clone size, CDR3 DNA, CDR3 protein. A D gene is named only where the DNA matches it firmly. Clone size appears in some rows only: once, few, many, or a class for an expanded clone.

j_call: TRBJ1-6; d_call: .; v_call: TRBV27; clone_size: few; cdr3_nt: TGTGCCAGCAGTGTAGACGGGACGGATAATTCACCCCTCCACTTT; cdr3_aa: CASSVDGTDNSPLHF
j_call: TRBJ1-1; d_call: TRBD1; v_call: TRBV19; clone_size: once; cdr3_nt: TGTGCCAGTAGTATCGGTGACAGGGGGCTCACTGAAGCTTTCTTT; cdr3_aa: CASSIGDRGLTEAFF
j_call: TRBJ2-7; d_call: TRBD1; v_call: TRBV29-1; clone_size: .; cdr3_nt: TGCAGCGTATCTGGACAGGGCTACTACGAGCAGTACTTC; cdr3_aa: CSVSGQGYYEQYF
j_call: TRBJ2-1; d_call: .; v_call: TRBV6-5; clone_size: .; cdr3_nt: TGTGCCAGCAGGCCACTCACAGGGAGTGCTAATGAGCAGTTCTTC; cdr3_aa: CASRPLTGSANEQFF
j_call: TRBJ1-5; d_call: .; v_call: TRBV18; clone_size: .; cdr3_nt: TGTGCCAGCTCACCACAGGCGGGGTTTCAGCCCCAGCATTTT; cdr3_aa: CASSPQAGFQPQHF
j_call: TRBJ2-3; d_call: .; v_call: TRBV5-1; clone_size: .; cdr3_nt: TGCGCCAGCAGCTTGGGCGGGATGGCTTCCACAGATACGCAGTATTTT; cdr3_aa: CASSLGGMASTDTQYF
j_call: TRBJ1-2; d_call: .; v_call: TRBV7-9; clone_size: .; cdr3_nt: TGTGCCAGCAGCCCACCGGGGGCGGTTTGGTATGGCTACACCTTC; cdr3_aa: CASSPPGAVWYGYTF
j_call: TRBJ2-3; d_call: .; v_call: TRBV10-2; clone_size: once; cdr3_nt: TGCGCCAGCAGTGGGACTTGGGACACGCAGTATTTT; cdr3_aa: CASSGTWDTQYF
j_call: TRBJ2-7; d_call: .; v_call: TRBV6-1; clone_size: .; cdr3_nt: TGTGCCAGCAGTCAGAGCTCCTACGAGCAGTACTTC; cdr3_aa: CASSQSSYEQYF
j_call: TRBJ2-7; d_call: .; v_call: TRBV6-1; clone_size: .; cdr3_nt: TGTGCCAGCAGTGTTCTAGCCGAGGCCTCCTACGAGCAGTACTTC; cdr3_aa: CASSVLAEASYEQYF
j_call: TRBJ1-5; d_call: .; v_call: TRBV28; clone_size: .; cdr3_nt: TGTGCCAGCACAGATCAGGGTCCTGCGGGCAATCAGCCCCAGCATTTT; cdr3_aa: CASTDQGPAGNQPQHF
j_call: TRBJ2-7; d_call: .; v_call: TRBV15; clone_size: .; cdr3_nt: TGTGCCACCAGCAGAGAGGGAATATCCTACGAGCAGTACTTC; cdr3_aa: CATSREGISYEQYF
j_call: TRBJ2-4; d_call: .; v_call: TRBV6-4; clone_size: once; cdr3_nt: TGTGCCAGCAGCTCGGACTGGGGAAACATTCAGTACTTC; cdr3_aa: CASSSDWGNIQYF
j_call: TRBJ2-7; d_call: .; v_call: TRBV2; clone_size: .; cdr3_nt: TGTGCCAGCAGTCCTAACTACGAGCAGTACTTC; cdr3_aa: CASSPNYEQYF
j_call: TRBJ2-7; d_call: TRBD1; v_call: TRBV7-8; clone_size: .; cdr3_nt: TGTGCCAGCAGCACCCGACAGGGATATTACTACGAGCAGTACTTC; cdr3_aa: CASSTRQGYYYEQYF
j_call: TRBJ1-5; d_call: TRBD1; v_call: TRBV15; clone_size: .; cdr3_nt: TGTGCCACCAGCATGGACAGGGGCGCGGGTCAGCCCCAGCATTTT; cdr3_aa: CATSMDRGAGQPQHF
j_call: TRBJ1-1; d_call: .; v_call: TRBV6-5; clone_size: .; cdr3_nt: TGTGCCAGCAGATCCCCGGGACATGTGAACACTGAAGCTTTCTTT; cdr3_aa: CASRSPGHVNTEAFF
j_call: TRBJ1-2; d_call: TRBD1; v_call: TRBV7-9; clone_size: .; cdr3_nt: TGTGCCAGCAGCTACGGGACAGGGGGCGCGGATGGCTACACCTTC; cdr3_aa: CASSYGTGGADGYTF
j_call: TRBJ1-4; d_call: .; v_call: TRBV5-5; clone_size: .; cdr3_nt: TGTGCCAGCAGCTCCCGCGGGATAACTAATGAAAAACTGTTTTTT; cdr3_aa: CASSSRGITNEKLFF
j_call: TRBJ2-3; d_call: .; v_call: TRBV12-5; clone_size: once; cdr3_nt: TGTGCTAGTGGTTTGGACGGACCGACAGATACGCAGTATTTT; cdr3_aa: CASGLDGPTDTQYF
j_call: TRBJ2-4; d_call: .; v_call: TRBV21-1; clone_size: .; cdr3_nt: TGTGCCAGCAGCAAAAGTCAGACGGACATTCAGTACTTC; cdr3_aa: CASSKSQTDIQYF
j_call: TRBJ2-5; d_call: TRBD2; v_call: TRBV5-1; clone_size: .; cdr3_nt: TGCGCCAGCGGGGATTTAGCGGGAGGGCCCAAGACCCAGTACTTC; cdr3_aa: CASGDLAGGPKTQYF
j_call: TRBJ2-1; d_call: TRBD2; v_call: TRBV5-1; clone_size: .; cdr3_nt: TGCGCCAGCAGCCTGACTAGCGGGAGGGCGCTCCACAATGAGCAGTTCTTC; cdr3_aa: CASSLTSGRALHNEQFF
j_call: TRBJ2-1; d_call: TRBD2; v_call: TRBV11-2; clone_size: once; cdr3_nt: TGTGCCAGCAGCTTAGGTAGCGGGGGTTACAATGAGCAGTTCTTC; cdr3_aa: CASSLGSGGYNEQFF
j_call: TRBJ2-7; d_call: TRBD1; v_call: TRBV19; clone_size: .; cdr3_nt: TGTGCCAGTAGACGGACAGGGATTGTCTACGAGCAGTACTTC; cdr3_aa: CASRRTGIVYEQYF
j_call: TRBJ2-7; d_call: TRBD2; v_call: TRBV5-7; clone_size: .; cdr3_nt: TGTGCCAGCAGCTGGGGGACTAGCGGGCCCTACGAGCAGTACTTC; cdr3_aa: CASSWGTSGPYEQYF
j_call: TRBJ1-1; d_call: TRBD1; v_call: TRBV5-1; clone_size: few; cdr3_nt: TGCGCCAGCAGCTACGGACAGGGGGCGTATGGCACTGAAGCTTTCTTT; cdr3_aa: CASSYGQGAYGTEAFF
j_call: TRBJ2-2; d_call: .; v_call: TRBV7-9; clone_size: .; cdr3_nt: TGTGCCAGCAGCTTAATGGGTCAGTACACCGGGGAGCTGTTTTTT; cdr3_aa: CASSLMGQYTGELFF
j_call: TRBJ2-1; d_call: .; v_call: TRBV4-3; clone_size: .; cdr3_nt: TGCGCCAGCAGCCAAGATAATCGGAACCAACTCTACAATGAGCAGTTCTTC; cdr3_aa: CASSQDNRNQLYNEQFF